The rows below give T cell receptor beta chains drawn from one sample of a study of identical twins. TCRdb redid the calling of the 5' RACE reads with MiXCR, one entry per CDR3 protein. Among 450,000 to 600,000 distinct CDR3 sequences listed, approximately 20% were seen once. This sample was shared with a second study, whose subject was yellow fever vaccine responses in identical twins.

Sequencing input: CD4+ T cells sorted from blood. The receptors derive from a woman aged 18-29 years in good health. CDR3s include the opening cysteine and the closing phenylalanine or tryptophan. A D gene is named only where the DNA matches it firmly. Expanded clones get a size class; other rows say once, few or many, or leave the size out.

j_gene | d_gene | abundance | v_gene | CDR3aa | CDR3nt
TRBJ1-5 | - | many | TRBV15 | CATSRAGYNQPQHF | TGTGCCACCAGCAGAGCAGGGTACAATCAGCCCCAGCATTTT
TRBJ1-2 | - | - | TRBV15 | CATSRDTINYGYTF | TGTGCCACCAGCAGAGATACGATTAACTATGGCTACACCTTC
TRBJ2-3 | - | - | TRBV5-1 | CASRSEGGRTDTQYF | TGCGCCAGCAGGTCGGAGGGGGGGCGCACAGATACGCAGTATTTT
TRBJ2-1 | - | few | TRBV24-1 | CATSDPGASPNEQFF | TGTGCCACCAGTGATCCTGGCGCATCCCCGAATGAGCAGTTCTTC
TRBJ2-5 | - | - | TRBV7-6 | CASSQNGDQVETQYF | TGTGCCAGCAGCCAAAATGGGGACCAGGTGGAGACCCAGTACTTC
TRBJ2-7 | TRBD1 | few | TRBV6-2/TRBV6-3 | CASSYQGAGSLEQYF | TGTGCCAGCAGCTACCAGGGGGCGGGATCCCTGGAGCAGTACTTC
TRBJ2-5 | TRBD2 | few | TRBV15 | CATSLPSSGTQETQYF | TGTGCCACCAGCCTCCCTTCTAGCGGGACCCAAGAGACCCAGTACTTC
TRBJ2-5 | - | - | TRBV6-1 | CASTPSEATTQYF | TGTGCCAGCACCCCTAGCGAGGCCACGACCCAGTACTTC
TRBJ2-2 | - | many | TRBV10-3 | CAISVSSTTGELFF | TGTGCCATCAGCGTCAGTAGCACCACCGGGGAGCTGTTTTTT
TRBJ2-7 | - | once | TRBV5-1 | CASQPSFTTGRGIYEQYF | TGCGCCAGTCAGCCGTCCTTCACAACCGGGCGGGGAATCTACGAGCAGTACTTC
TRBJ2-1 | - | once | TRBV7-9 | CASSPVGSSYNEQFF | TGTGCCAGCAGCCCCGTAGGCAGCTCCTACAATGAGCAGTTCTTC
TRBJ2-7 | TRBD1 | once | TRBV28 | CASSANSLGGLTYEQYF | TGTGCCAGCAGTGCTAATTCACTAGGGGGCTTGACATACGAGCAGTACTTC
TRBJ2-1 | - | few | TRBV28 | CASNPGTLYNEQFF | TGTGCCAGCAATCCCGGGACTTTGTACAATGAGCAGTTCTTC
TRBJ2-5 | - | many | TRBV20-1 | CSASKETQYF | TGCAGCGCGAGCAAAGAGACCCAGTACTTC
TRBJ2-7 | - | - | TRBV4-1 | CASSRTTRGPNREQYF | TGCGCCAGCAGCCGCACCACTCGCGGACCGAATCGAGAGCAGTACTTC
TRBJ1-3 | - | - | TRBV5-6 | CASSTELTGNTIYF | TGTGCCAGCAGCACGGAGCTTACGGGAAACACCATATATTTT
TRBJ2-2 | TRBD2 | - | TRBV18 | CASSPPTSGNTGELFF | TGTGCCAGCTCACCACCGACTAGCGGGAACACCGGGGAGCTGTTTTTT
TRBJ2-1 | TRBD2 | - | TRBV24-1 | CATSEPTSGGYDEQFF | TGTGCCACCAGTGAGCCTACTAGCGGGGGCTACGATGAGCAGTTCTTC
TRBJ1-2 | TRBD1 | few | TRBV10-3 | CATRDRGYGYTF | TGTGCCACCAGGGACAGGGGCTATGGCTACACCTTC
TRBJ1-3 | TRBD1 | - | TRBV27 | CASSIQGVAGNTIYF | TGTGCCAGCAGTATACAGGGGGTTGCTGGAAACACCATATATTTT
TRBJ2-5 | - | - | TRBV7-9 | CASNHRAVETQYF | TGTGCCAGCAACCACAGGGCTGTGGAGACCCAGTACTTC
TRBJ2-3 | TRBD2 | - | TRBV18 | CASSPWTSDSTDTQYF | TGTGCCAGCTCACCATGGACTAGCGATAGCACAGATACGCAGTATTTT
TRBJ2-1 | - | - | TRBV5-1 | CASSLDLGNEQFF | TGCGCCAGCAGCTTGGACCTGGGCAATGAGCAGTTCTTC
TRBJ2-2 | - | few | TRBV10-3 | CAISDSRGGSGELFF | TGTGCCATCAGTGATTCGAGAGGGGGGTCCGGGGAGCTGTTTTTT
TRBJ2-1 | TRBD1 | few | TRBV20-1 | CSASRDRGHNEQFF | TGCAGTGCTAGCCGGGACAGGGGCCACAATGAGCAGTTCTTC
TRBJ1-3 | - | - | TRBV10-3 | CATGEGSSGNTIYF | TGTGCCACCGGGGAGGGGAGCTCTGGAAACACCATATATTTT
TRBJ2-3 | - | - | TRBV7-2 | CASSLLSGIIADTQYF | TGTGCCAGCAGCTTACTTTCCGGGATCATCGCAGATACGCAGTATTTT
TRBJ2-1 | - | few | TRBV12-3/TRBV12-4 | CASSLPGVPNEQFF | TGTGCCAGCAGTTTACCGGGAGTACCCAATGAGCAGTTCTTC
TRBJ2-1 | - | - | TRBV12-3/TRBV12-4 | CASSLAGGAQFF | TGTGCCAGCAGTTTAGCCGGGGGCGCGCAGTTCTTC
TRBJ1-1 | - | - | TRBV6-5 | CASSWWWTSNTEAFF | TGTGCCAGCAGTTGGTGGTGGACTTCGAACACTGAAGCTTTCTTT
TRBJ1-2 | - | few | TRBV2 | CASRRVGYTF | TGTGCCAGCAGGAGAGTTGGCTACACCTTC
TRBJ1-2 | TRBD1 | few | TRBV5-5 | CASRDIPGTGPNYGYTF | TGTGCCAGCAGAGATATTCCCGGGACAGGGCCCAACTATGGCTACACCTTC
TRBJ2-4 | - | - | TRBV6-5 | CASSYSQSGRDIQYF | TGTGCCAGCAGTTACTCGCAATCGGGTAGGGACATTCAGTACTTC
TRBJ1-6 | TRBD1 | - | TRBV12-3/TRBV12-4 | CASSLLDREAPLHF | TGTGCCAGCAGTTTATTGGACAGGGAGGCACCCCTCCACTTT